What follows are 24 T cell receptor beta chains derived from one specimen sequenced in a study of T-cell reconstitution after alpha-beta-depleted transplantation in children. Unique molecular identifiers tagged the TCRbeta library. TCRdb fed the PCR reads into MiXCR, producing one record per CDR3 protein. The sample consists of fewer than 400,000 distinct CDR3 sequences, roughly 21% of them appearing once. Specimen: PBMCs, mostly from graft donor cells, collected 180 days after TCRalphabeta/CD19-depleted stem cell transplant. These receptors came from a male patient younger than 18 who had a stem cell transplant for acute lymphoblastic leukemia, so the T cells may come from the graft donor.

This chain connects TRBV24-1 to TRBJ2-3, with a tentative D call TRBD2 (5 bases). Germline assignment: CDR1 KGHDR and CDR2 SFDVKD. V was shortened by 5 bases and J by 7 bases, with 6 bases between the two germline ends. This CDR3 is 11 amino acids long. CDR3 sequence reads: CATSGRNTQYF. The DNA for the CDR3 is TGTGCCACCAGTGGGAGGAATACGCAGTATTTT.

This chain links TRBV20-1 with TRBJ2-7, with D tentatively TRBD1 (5 bases). Germline V gives CDR1 DFQATT, CDR2 SNEGSKA (reference sequence). This CDR3 has 14 amino acids. Trimming shortened V by 4 bases and J by 5 bases, and 18 bases separated the two germline ends. The CDR3 DNA follows: TGCAGTGCTAAGAAGTCTTCAGGGTCCCACGAGCAGTACTTC. The encoded protein is CSAKKSSGSHEQYF.

The table lists this clonotype with many counts. This sequence joins TRBV5-1 and TRBJ2-3; D may be TRBD1 or TRBD2 (5 bases each). This CDR3 region has 15 residues. Germline-derived CDR1 and CDR2 are SGHRS and YFSETQ. V lost 4 bases and J 0 bases, leaving 12 bases between the germline ends. The CDR3 is CASSARDLSTDTQYF. The DNA for the CDR3 is TGCGCCAGCAGCGCCCGGGACCTTAGCACAGATACGCAGTATTTT.

V and J are TRBV20-1 and TRBJ2-7, with no clear D. The germline CDR1 and CDR2 sequences are DFQATT and SNEGSKA (reference sequence). V lost 0 bases, J lost 4 bases, and 10 bases lay in between. CDR3 length equals 13 residues. The CDR3 DNA reads as TGCAGTGCTAGAGATTTCCCAGCTTACGAGCAGTACTTC. Its translation: CSARDFPAYEQYF.

V and J are TRBV5-1 and TRBJ2-1; 10 nucleotides line up with TRBD2. The CDR3 consists of 15 residues. V lost 6 bases to trimming and J lost 7 bases; unmatched junction nucleotides: 10. Germline loops: CDR1 SGHRS, CDR2 YFSETQ. The CDR3 sequence: CASTLSAGGKNEQFF. The CDR3 nucleotides are TGCGCCAGCACGCTTTCAGCGGGAGGGAAAAATGAGCAGTTCTTC.

V and J are TRBV6-2 or TRBV6-3 and TRBJ2-7, with 12 bases fitting TRBD2. CDR3 length: 17 residues. V trimming: 0 bases; J trimming: 5 bases; junction bases outside the gene matches: 8. Germline CDR1 MNHEY, CDR2 SVGEGT. The CDR3 bases are TGTGCCAGCAGTTACTCGAAGCTAGCGGGAGGGCTGGACGAGCAGTACTTC. Protein product: CASSYSKLAGGLDEQYF.

The chain employs TRBV6-1 and TRBJ2-1; a weak D match, TRBD2 (6 bases). V dropped 2 bases and J dropped 9 bases, with 14 bases sitting between them. CDR3 size: 14 residues. The germline CDR1 and CDR2 sequences are MNHNS and SASEGT. CDR3 sequence reads: CASSEWWEAGEQFF. DNA for the CDR3: TGTGCCAGCAGTGAATGGTGGGAGGCTGGTGAGCAGTTCTTC.

The genes are TRBV7-2 and TRBJ2-2; D is tentatively TRBD1 or TRBD2 (6 bases each). Trimming cost V 1 base and J 4 bases, with 13 bases left between them. This CDR3 spans 16 amino acids. Germline CDR1 reads SGHTA; CDR2 reads FQGNSA. The CDR3: CASSLVGGGGTGELFF. CDR3 nucleotide sequence: TGTGCCAGCAGCTTAGTGGGTGGAGGGGGCACCGGGGAGCTGTTTTTT.

The J gene is TRBJ2-2, the V gene TRBV12-3 or TRBV12-4; D is perhaps TRBD1 or TRBD2 (5 bases each). V lost 6 bases and J 2 bases, leaving 10 bases between the germline ends. CDR3 length equals 14 residues. CDR3 DNA: TGTGCCAGCAGCCGGGACGGAAACACCGGGGAGCTGTTTTTT. Its translation: CASSRDGNTGELFF.

This clonotype was counted a few times. The rearrangement joins TRBV6-5 to TRBJ2-7, with D possibly matching TRBD2 (5 bases). Trimming took off 0 bases at V and 0 bases at J, with 15 bases between the two ends. The CDR3 runs to 17 residues. Looked up from germline, CDR1 is MNHEY and CDR2 is SVGAGI. The CDR3 reads CASSYSIPGFSSYEQYF. In DNA, the CDR3 is TGTGCCAGCAGTTACTCGATCCCGGGATTCAGCTCCTACGAGCAGTACTTC.

The chain has TRBV7-2 and TRBJ2-7; D unclear. The V gene's germline CDR1 is SGHTA and CDR2 FQGNSA. The V gene lost 5 bases and the J gene lost 4 bases, with 15 bases spanning the gap. The CDR3 consists of 14 residues. In DNA form, the CDR3 reads TGTGCCAGCAGCCACGGCGCGGCTGTTTACGAGCAGTACTTC. This codes for CASSHGAAVYEQYF.

This clonotype was seen a few times. The V gene is TRBV5-4, the J gene TRBJ2-5, with 7 bases matching TRBD1. Germline V lookup: CDR1 SGHNT, CDR2 YYREEE (reference sequence). CDR3 size: 15 residues. The V gene end was trimmed by 2 bases and the J gene end by 4 bases; junction bases not matched to a gene: 8. This chain's CDR3 is CASSFLTGMGETQYF. The CDR3 nucleotides are TGTGCCAGCAGCTTCCTGACAGGGATGGGAGAGACCCAGTACTTC.

This chain joins TRBV6-1 and TRBJ2-5; D tentatively reads TRBD1 or TRBD2 (6 bases each). Germline V gives CDR1 MNHNS, CDR2 SASEGT. The CDR3 covers 14 residues. Trimming removed 8 bases at V and 6 bases at J, with 19 bases between. CDR3 sequence (DNA): TGTGCCAGCTCCCTGGGGGGCCGAGAGAAGACCCAGTACTTC. It is translated as CASSLGGREKTQYF.

The chain links TRBV3-1 to TRBJ2-4; weak D call: TRBD2 (6 bases). V lost 2 bases and J lost 2, with 13 bases in between. Germline lookup yields CDR1 LGHDT and CDR2 YNNKEL (reference sequence). The CDR3 is made up of 16 amino acids. CDR3 amino acids: CASSQRGMGTKNIQYF. The CDR3 region has the DNA TGTGCCAGCAGCCAACGGGGGATGGGGACCAAAAACATTCAGTACTTC.

The table lists this clonotype with a few counts. The chain carries TRBV27 and TRBJ2-7; D is uncertain. CDR3 size: 12 residues. Germline V gene lookup returns CDR1 MNHEY and CDR2 SMNVEV (reference sequence). V lost 5 bases and J lost 3, with 8 bases in between. Written as DNA, the CDR3 is TGTGCCAGCAGTCTGCCCCTCTACGAGCAGTACTTC. Protein product: CASSLPLYEQYF.

There are a few counts of this clonotype. V and J are TRBV4-1 and TRBJ2-1; tentative D call: TRBD2 (6 bases). Germline CDR1 and CDR2: MGHRA and YSYEKL. Trimming removed 0 bases from V and 0 bases from J, with 12 bases in between. The CDR3 extends over 17 amino acids. Written as DNA, the CDR3 is TGCGCCAGCAGCCAAGACCGGGGGTGGAGCTCCTACAATGAGCAGTTCTTC. Its translation is CASSQDRGWSSYNEQFF.

The rearrangement links TRBV6-1 to TRBJ2-1, with 10 bases that match TRBD2. Germline assignment: CDR1 MNHNS and CDR2 SASEGT. Germline trimming cut 5 bases from V and 2 bases from J; bases unmatched to any gene: 6. There are 16 residues in the CDR3. DNA for the CDR3: TGTGCCAGCAGTCCGCTAGCGGGAGCGCCCTACAATGAGCAGTTCTTC. Residues: CASSPLAGAPYNEQFF.

The rearrangement uses TRBV20-1 and TRBJ2-5, with D maybe TRBD2 (6 bases). CDR3 size: 14 residues. Germline assignment: CDR1 DFQATT and CDR2 SNEGSKA (reference sequence). V lost 1 base and J lost 3, with 12 bases in between. The CDR3 DNA reads as TGCAGTGCTAGAGGACTAGGACTTAAAGAGACCCAGTACTTC. Translating gives CSARGLGLKETQYF.

This chain links TRBV5-1 with TRBJ1-2; the D gene is possibly TRBD1 (5 bases). CDR1 SGHRS and CDR2 YFSETQ come from the germline V gene. CDR3 length: 15 residues. V was shortened by 0 bases and J by 0 bases, with 9 bases between the two germline ends. CDR3 coding DNA: TGCGCCAGCAGCTTGGTAACGACAGCTAACTATGGCTACACCTTC. Amino acids: CASSLVTTANYGYTF.

This clonotype was observed a handful of times. The rearrangement links TRBV6-5 to TRBJ2-2, with D perhaps TRBD1 or TRBD2 (5 bases each). The germline gives CDR1 MNHEY, CDR2 SVGAGI. The CDR3 extends over 16 amino acids. V was trimmed by 6 bases and J by 6 bases, leaving 20 bases between them. Here the CDR3 reads CASSPDSTRGPGELFF. The CDR3 DNA reads TGTGCCAGCAGCCCCGACAGTACTCGGGGACCCGGGGAGCTGTTTTTT.

The genes are TRBV5-1 and TRBJ1-5, with D perhaps TRBD1 (6 bases). This CDR3 has 15 amino acids. Trimming stripped 2 bases from V and 4 bases from J, with 13 bases between. Germline-derived CDR1 and CDR2 are SGHRS and YFSETQ. This CDR3 reads CASSFRGARNQPQHF. The CDR3 DNA reads TGCGCCAGCAGCTTTAGGGGGGCGCGGAATCAGCCCCAGCATTTT. Based on the CDR3 plus reference TRBV5-1 and TRBJ1-5, the full variable domain is KAGVTQTPRYLIKTRGQQVTLSCSPISGHRSVSWYQQTPGQGLQFLFEYFSETQRNKGNFPGRFSGRQFSNSRSEMNVSTLELGDSALYLCASSFRGARNQPQHFGDGTRLSIL.

This chain's CDR3 is CSVKPQGYEAFF. The DNA of the CDR3 is TGCAGCGTTAAGCCCCAGGGGTACGAAGCTTTCTTT. The genes are TRBV29-1 and TRBJ1-1; TRBD1 might be the D (6 bases). This CDR3 is 12 amino acids long. Trimming pared 5 bases from V and 8 bases from J, leaving 15 bases between. Germline V gene lookup returns CDR1 SQVTM and CDR2 ANQGSEA.

This clonotype was detected only a few times. The DNA of the CDR3 is TGCAGTGCTAGAGATATGGCACTACTCAGCTCCTACGAGCAGTACTTC. This translates into CSARDMALLSSYEQYF. V and J are TRBV20-1 and TRBJ2-7; D remains unclear. The CDR3 totals 16 residues. The germline CDR1 and CDR2 sequences are DFQATT and SNEGSKA (reference sequence). The germline V and J ends were trimmed by 0 bases and 0 bases, with 15 bases remaining between them.

The V gene is TRBV27, the J gene TRBJ2-1, with 14 positions matching TRBD2. This CDR3 is built from 16 residues. Per the germline V gene, CDR1 is MNHEY and CDR2 is SMNVEV (reference sequence). With 7 bases clipped from V and 5 bases from J, the junction kept 7 bases outside the gene matches. CDR3 coding DNA: TGTGCCAGCAACTACATGACTAGCGGGAGGGACAATGAGCAGTTCTTC. Translated, it gives CASNYMTSGRDNEQFF.